This T cell receptor (beta chain) was documented in a study of Ad26.COV2.S vaccination and SARS-CoV-2 variants. Study results and caveats: Breadth of non-spike TCRs did not differ between vaccinees and placebo recipients. Quantification of TCR breadth and depth may have yielded underestimates of total T cell responses.

Points on this clone: Antigen unknown.

Profiling relied on immunoSEQ multiplex PCR, and the TCRdb table lists in-frame clones only, not all of them. The data contain 180,000 or so clones, around 85% of them singletons. The sequence derives from a human donor who had recovered from COVID-19. The sequenced sample was peripheral blood, obtained after recovery from COVID-19.

The CDR3 protein is CASSGIPSWWVYDEQYF. In DNA form, the CDR3 reads TGTGCCAGCAGTGGAATCCCCTCCTGGTGGGTCTACGACGAGCAGTACTTC. The V and J genes are TRBV25-1 and TRBJ2-7; unclear D gene. V was pared by 4 bases and J by 5 bases, with 24 bases between. The CDR3 is 17 residues long. Looked up from germline, CDR1 is MGHDK and CDR2 is SYGVNS.